A selection of T cell receptor beta chains follows, all from one sample in a study of blood T cell repertoires in COVID-19. Repertoires were generated with immunoSEQ multiplex PCR, while TCRdb's copy carries only in-frame clones and drops some. The sample shows more than 150,000 clones, about 93% of them seen only once. The sample consisted of peripheral blood. The receptors derive from a man aged 25-40 years with COVID-19, enrolled during active disease. Each CDR3 is given with its conserved first and last residue. The D gene is left open where the match is weak. Part of the rows lack a size; the others show once, few, many or a class for expanded clones.

cdr3_aa | cdr3_nt | v_call | d_call | j_call | clone_size
CAISSDRAYNQPQHF | TGTGCCATCAGTTCCGACAGGGCTTACAATCAGCCCCAGCATTTT | TRBV10-3 | TRBD1 | TRBJ1-5 | .
CASSERQGRTYTF | TGTGCCAGCAGTGAACGGCAGGGTAGGACCTACACCTTC | TRBV6-1 | . | TRBJ1-2 | .
CASGTGVSGNTIYF | TGTGCCAGCGGGACAGGGGTTTCTGGAAACACCATATATTTT | TRBV25-1 | TRBD1 | TRBJ1-3 | .
CASSTSGTVMTYEQYF | TGTGCCAGCTCAACTTCCGGGACAGTGATGACCTACGAGCAGTACTTC | TRBV18 | TRBD1 | TRBJ2-7 | .
CAWSPLAVPGELFF | TGTGCCTGGAGCCCCCTAGCGGTACCCGGGGAGCTGTTTTTT | TRBV30 | TRBD2 | TRBJ2-2 | .
CASSQSLVNTEAFF | TGTGCCAGCAGCCAATCATTAGTGAACACTGAAGCTTTCTTT | TRBV16 | . | TRBJ1-1 | .
CASSQAGSSYNSPLHF | TGTGCCAGCAGTCAGGCAGGAAGCTCCTATAATTCACCCCTCCACTTT | TRBV19 | . | TRBJ1-6 | .
CASSPPGGGDTGELFF | TGTGCCAGCAGCCCGCCGGGGGGGGGCGACACCGGGGAGCTGTTTTTT | TRBV5-4 | TRBD2 | TRBJ2-2 | .
CASSFLGTGVYEQYF | TGTGCCAGCAGTTTTCTCGGGACAGGGGTTTACGAGCAGTACTTC | TRBV28 | TRBD1 | TRBJ2-7 | .
CASSYRGTSEAFF | TGTGCCAGCAGTTACAGGGGTACATCCGAAGCTTTCTTT | TRBV27 | TRBD1 | TRBJ1-1 | .
CASSGTGTGFVPSYEQYF | TGTGCCAGCAGCGGTACCGGGACAGGGTTTGTCCCTTCCTACGAGCAGTACTTC | TRBV11-2 | TRBD1 | TRBJ2-7 | .
CASSEDRGTITKNIQYF | TGTGCCAGCAGTGAGGACAGGGGGACAATTACCAAAAACATTCAGTACTTC | TRBV2 | TRBD1 | TRBJ2-4 | .
CASSLRGTGVATNEKLFF | TGTGCCAGCAGCTTAAGAGGGACAGGGGTCGCAACTAATGAAAAACTGTTTTTT | TRBV7-9 | TRBD1 | TRBJ1-4 | .
CASSEQGRGNQPQHF | TGCGCCAGCAGTGAACAGGGAAGAGGCAATCAGCCCCAGCATTTT | TRBV10-2 | . | TRBJ1-5 | .
CAIAGTGNNSPLHF | TGTGCCATTGCCGGGACAGGGAATAATTCACCCCTCCACTTT | TRBV10-3 | TRBD1 | TRBJ1-6 | .
CASSLDPSRTDTQYF | TGTGCCAGCAGCTTAGATCCCTCTAGAACAGATACGCAGTATTTT | TRBV11-2 | . | TRBJ2-3 | .
CGTGNSYEQYF | TGTGGGACAGGGAACTCCTACGAGCAGTACTTC | TRBV25-1 | TRBD1 | TRBJ2-7 | .
CASSYSDRPSGNTIYF | TGTGCCAGCAGTTACTCGGACAGGCCCTCTGGAAACACCATATATTTT | TRBV6-5 | TRBD1 | TRBJ1-3 | .
CASSMSIQETQYF | TGTGCCAGTAGTATGAGTATTCAAGAGACCCAGTACTTC | TRBV19 | . | TRBJ2-5 | .
CASSLVGQGGSEQYF | TGTGCCAGCAGTTTAGTCGGCCAGGGAGGTTCCGAGCAGTACTTC | TRBV27 | . | TRBJ2-7 | .
CASSPTQHRGAYEQYF | TGTGCCAGCAGCCCGACCCAACACAGGGGAGCCTACGAGCAGTACTTC | TRBV9 | TRBD1 | TRBJ2-7 | .
CSASEGGLYEQYF | TGCAGTGCTAGTGAAGGGGGCCTATACGAGCAGTACTTC | TRBV20-1 | TRBD1 | TRBJ2-7 | .
CSVGQGIIQYF | TGCAGCGTTGGACAGGGGATTATCCAGTACTTC | TRBV29-1 | TRBD1 | TRBJ2-5 | .
CASSLVLAGGRETQYF | TGTGCCAGCAGCTTAGTTCTAGCGGGAGGTCGGGAGACCCAGTACTTC | TRBV7-6 | TRBD2 | TRBJ2-5 | .
CASSLQGGGNEKLFF | TGCGCCAGCAGCTTGCAGGGAGGAGGTAATGAAAAACTGTTTTTT | TRBV5-1 | . | TRBJ1-4 | .
CASSLGGGLPYEQYF | TGTGCCAGCAGCTTGGGTGGTGGACTCCCCTACGAGCAGTACTTC | TRBV5-4 | . | TRBJ2-7 | .
CASSLTHRETQYF | TGCGCCAGCAGCTTGACCCACCGGGAGACCCAGTACTTC | TRBV5-1 | . | TRBJ2-5 | .
CASSLQGLGSGANVLTF | TGTGCCAGTAGTCTACAGGGTCTTGGCTCTGGGGCCAACGTCCTGACTTTC | TRBV19 | . | TRBJ2-6 | once
CASSEPPVRGYTF | TGCGCCAGCAGTGAGCCCCCGGTGCGGGGCTACACCTTC | TRBV10-1 | . | TRBJ1-2 | .
CASSPFSGQDGYGYTF | TGTGCCAGCTCACCCTTTTCGGGACAGGACGGCTATGGCTACACCTTC | TRBV18 | TRBD1 | TRBJ1-2 | once
CASSLSSTGGYGYTF | TGTGCCAGCAGTTTGTCTTCGACAGGGGGGTATGGCTACACCTTC | TRBV27 | TRBD1 | TRBJ1-2 | .
CASSSRDRINGYTF | TGTGCCAGTAGTTCCCGGGACAGGATAAATGGCTACACCTTC | TRBV19 | TRBD1 | TRBJ1-2 | .
CASSTLRGAGREQYF | TGTGCCAGCAGTACTCTGCGGGGGGCCGGTAGGGAGCAGTACTTC | TRBV6-5 | TRBD2 | TRBJ2-7 | .
CASSTPREVYSNQPQHF | TGTGCCAGTAGTACTCCTCGGGAGGTCTATAGCAATCAGCCCCAGCATTTT | TRBV19 | . | TRBJ1-5 | .
CASSPGGNQPQHF | TGTGCCAGCTCCCCCGGGGGCAATCAGCCCCAGCATTTT | TRBV12-3/TRBV12-4 | . | TRBJ1-5 | .
CASASQFGYTF | TGTGCCAGCGCATCTCAGTTCGGCTACACCTTC | TRBV6-6 | . | TRBJ1-2 | .
CASSFRGALGYTF | TGTGCCAGCAGTTTCCGTGGGGCTCTTGGCTACACCTTC | TRBV27 | . | TRBJ1-2 | .
CAMGTGVLNTEAFF | TGTGCCATGGGGACAGGGGTCTTGAACACTGAAGCTTTCTTT | TRBV10-3 | TRBD1 | TRBJ1-1 | .
CASSFQGYEQYF | TGTGCCAGCAGCTTTCAGGGCTACGAGCAGTACTTC | TRBV11-2 | . | TRBJ2-7 | .
CAWSQINTEAFF | TGTGCCTGGAGTCAGATAAACACTGAAGCTTTCTTT | TRBV30 | . | TRBJ1-1 | .
CAISRGTDTQYF | TGTGCCATCAGTAGAGGCACAGATACGCAGTATTTT | TRBV10-3 | . | TRBJ2-3 | .
CASSQFRGGAGELFF | TGTGCCAGCAGCCAATTCAGGGGAGGGGCCGGGGAGCTGTTTTTT | TRBV14 | . | TRBJ2-2 | .
CSVRTSGGAETQYF | TGCAGCGTCCGGACTAGCGGGGGGGCAGAGACCCAGTACTTC | TRBV29-1 | TRBD2 | TRBJ2-5 | .
CASSLPGMDEQYF | TGTGCCAGCAGTTTACCGGGGATGGACGAGCAGTACTTC | TRBV27 | . | TRBJ2-7 | .
CSASKQGNNEQFF | TGCAGTGCTAGTAAGCAGGGTAACAATGAGCAGTTCTTC | TRBV20-1 | . | TRBJ2-1 | .
CASSLDAGNYGYTF | TGCGCCAGCAGCTTGGACGCGGGTAACTATGGCTACACCTTC | TRBV5-1 | . | TRBJ1-2 | .
CASPGTVHSYEQYF | TGTGCCAGTCCCGGGACAGTTCACTCCTACGAGCAGTACTTC | TRBV6-5 | TRBD1 | TRBJ2-7 | .
CASQGGVAGRSTDTQYF | TGTGCCAGCCAGGGGGGAGTAGCGGGGCGAAGCACAGATACGCAGTATTTT | TRBV7-3 | . | TRBJ2-3 | .
CASSSSLGRATQYF | TGTGCCAGCAGCTCATCCCTGGGGAGGGCTACGCAGTATTTT | TRBV11-2 | TRBD2 | TRBJ2-3 | .
CASSPTGGLAYEQYF | TGTGCCAGCAGCCCGACCGGGGGGCTGGCCTACGAGCAGTACTTC | TRBV11-2 | . | TRBJ2-7 | .
CATSDRQAGPGPQHF | TGTGCCACCAGTGACCGACAGGCCGGTCCGGGGCCCCAGCATTTT | TRBV24-1 | . | TRBJ1-5 | .
CASSSQDRSEKLFF | TGTGCCAGCAGCTCCCAGGACAGGAGTGAAAAACTGTTTTTT | TRBV7-6 | TRBD1 | TRBJ1-4 | .
CASSDTYRTGEYNEQFF | TGTGCCAGCAGCGACACCTACAGGACAGGGGAATACAATGAGCAGTTCTTC | TRBV7-9 | TRBD1 | TRBJ2-1 | .
CASSTQGRRSEAFF | TGTGCCAGCAGCACCCAGGGGCGTCGCTCTGAAGCTTTCTTT | TRBV21-1 | . | TRBJ1-1 | once
CASSTTVNTGELFF | TGTGCCAGCAGCACGACAGTAAACACCGGGGAGCTGTTTTTT | TRBV27 | . | TRBJ2-2 | .
CASSLGGQGASYGYTF | TGTGCCAGCAGCCTGGGGGGTCAGGGGGCTTCTTATGGCTACACCTTC | TRBV7-2 | TRBD1 | TRBJ1-2 | .
CASSPRGGNYGYTF | TGTGCCAGCAGTCCAAGGGGGGGAAACTATGGCTACACCTTC | TRBV2 | . | TRBJ1-2 | few
CASSRQENTEAFF | TGTGCCAGCAGTCGACAGGAGAACACTGAAGCTTTCTTT | TRBV27 | . | TRBJ1-1 | .
CASSDRAVNGYTF | TGTGCCAGCAGTGACAGGGCTGTCAATGGCTACACCTTC | TRBV6-1 | . | TRBJ1-2 | .